This T cell receptor (beta chain) comes out of a study of blood T cell repertoires in COVID-19. Study context: Collection of acute and convalescent COVID-19 samples took place in the United States, Italy and Spain. T cells, B-cell-depleted T cells, or PBMCs provided the cDNA or gDNA that served as material.

In the authors' workflow: By means of reference gene primer amplification, nucleated cell counts were estimated. Clones were sequenced by immunoSEQ multiplex PCR, and TCRdb holds only the in-frame ones, with some missing. D and trimming were read from the DNA, whereas the V and J calls and clone size are those reported in that table. In the table there are some 200,000 clones, 85% of which are singletons. The CDR3 runs 13 residues. The V end was cut by 6 bases, the J end by 4 bases, with 10 bases between. The germline V gene encodes CDR1 MGHRA and CDR2 YSYEKL. Input material: peripheral blood. The chain links TRBV4-1 to TRBJ1-5; tentative D call: TRBD1 (6 bases). This sequence was found in a man aged 50 to 60 who had recovered from COVID-19. The CDR3, as DNA: TGCGCCAGCAGAAATGGACAGAATCAGCCCCAGCATTTT. It is translated as CASRNGQNQPQHF.